This T cell receptor beta chain originates from a study of cytomegalovirus exposure and HLA in healthy donors. PCR used 60 Vbeta primers and 13 Jbeta primers. Here immunoSEQ multiplex PCR was the method, and the copy in TCRdb shows in-frame clones only, minus some. The repertoire includes about 160,000 clones, about 64% of them detected once, and 1.1% to 1.5% sits in the top ten. Germline lookup yields CDR1 SNHLY and CDR2 FYNNEI. This CDR3 is 16 amino acids long. V dropped 8 bases and J dropped 0 bases, with 17 bases sitting between them. Sequencing input: PBMCs. V is TRBV2 and J is TRBJ1-5, with a tentative D call TRBD1 (5 bases). The receptor was isolated from a man in his fifties in good health and CMV-seronegative. The chain's CDR3 is CASHTAGGYSNQPQHF. CDR3 sequence (DNA): TGTGCCAGCCATACCGCGGGGGGTTATAGCAATCAGCCCCAGCATTTT.